This T cell receptor beta chain was retrieved from a study of Graves' ophthalmopathy and Graves' hyperthyroidism. RNA transcripts were the source from which TCR beta CDR3 regions were amplified. An initial RT-PCR round employing HTBI primers preceded a second-round multiplex PCR. TCRdb re-called the multiplex PCR reads with MiXCR, one entry per CDR3 protein. The sample lists approximately 640,000 distinct CDR3 sequences, 35% to 50% seen once, with 3.3% in the top ten. The CDR3 spans 14 residues. Deletions cut 3 bases from V and 6 bases from J, with 12 bases between. This clonotype came up many times. The rearrangement uses TRBV12-3 or TRBV12-4 and TRBJ1-5; maybe TRBD1 (6 bases). This receptor was obtained from an adult man with Graves' ophthalmopathy. Sequencing was performed on peripheral blood. CDR3 nucleotides: TGTGCCAGCAGTTTTCAGGGGATCGGTCAGCCCCAGCATTTT. Its protein is CASSFQGIGQPQHF.